This passage covers 9 T cell receptor beta chains from one sample sequenced in a study of blood T cell repertoires in COVID-19. The assay was immunoSEQ multiplex PCR, and TCRdb's table has in-frame clones only and misses some. The table has around 140,000 clones, around 87% seen once. The sequencing input was peripheral blood. The receptors were sampled from a man between 70 and 80 years old with active COVID-19.

The chain uses TRBV7-2 and TRBJ2-7; 8 bases are shared with TRBD1. Unmatched junction bases numbered 6, after V lost 1 base and J lost 4 bases. From germline, CDR1 is SGHTA and CDR2 FQGNSA. CDR3 length: 15 residues. The CDR3 region has the DNA TGTGCCAGCAGCTTAGAAGGGACAGGACCATACGAGCAGTACTTC. It is translated as CASSLEGTGPYEQYF.

The sample holds one count of this clone. J is TRBJ1-4 and V is TRBV19; tentative D call: TRBD1 (5 bases). Germline V lookup: CDR1 LNHDA, CDR2 SQIVND (reference sequence). This CDR3 comprises 15 residues. Trimming cost V 7 bases and J 0 bases, with 12 bases left between them. The CDR3 DNA sequence: TGTGCCAGTAATCTCCGGGACTCAACTAATGAAAAACTGTTTTTT. Amino acid sequence: CASNLRDSTNEKLFF.

The chain uses TRBV12-3 or TRBV12-4 and TRBJ2-5, with D perhaps matching TRBD2 (5 bases). The CDR3 spans 13 residues. The germline V and J ends were trimmed by 4 bases and 5 bases, with 11 bases remaining between them. The CDR3 nucleotides are TGTGCCAGCAGTTGGGAGAATGTGGAGACCCAGTACTTC. Protein sequence: CASSWENVETQYF.

V usage is TRBV5-6 and J usage is TRBJ2-2; weak D call: TRBD2 (5 bases). The CDR3 runs 14 residues. Per the germline V gene, CDR1 is SGHDT and CDR2 is YYEEEE. The V end lost 4 bases, the J end lost 3 bases, and 10 bases lay between the germline ends. The DNA for the CDR3 is TGTGCCAGCAGCCAGGCGGGCTACACCGGGGAGCTGTTTTTT. Translating gives CASSQAGYTGELFF.

V and J are TRBV27 and TRBJ2-7, with 12 bases aligning to TRBD2. V lost 3 bases and J lost 6; bases outside the gene matches: 3. This CDR3 spans 14 amino acids. Germline-derived CDR1 and CDR2 are MNHEY and SMNVEV (reference sequence). CDR3 region: CASSFRLAGVEQYF. CDR3 DNA sequence: TGTGCCAGCAGTTTTAGACTAGCGGGAGTCGAGCAGTACTTC.

This clone was observed a handful of times. This chain joins TRBV5-6 and TRBJ1-2; 9 nucleotides align to TRBD1. V was clipped by 10 bases and J by 7 bases; unmatched bases: 8. Per the germline V gene, CDR1 is SGHDT and CDR2 is YYEEEE. This CDR3 has 12 residues. The CDR3 DNA follows: TGTGCCTCGACGGGACAGGGTATTGGCTACACCTTC. Protein: CASTGQGIGYTF.

The rearrangement links TRBV9 to TRBJ2-5; TRBD2 agrees at 14 bases. The ends lost 0 bases at V and 2 bases at J; junction bases unmatched: 6. CDR3 size: 18 residues. The germline V gene encodes CDR1 SGDLS and CDR2 YYNGEE. CDR3 nucleotides: TGTGCCAGCAGCGTAGCGGGGACTAGCGGGAGTCCTCAAGAGACCCAGTACTTC. It codes for CASSVAGTSGSPQETQYF.

This clone appeared a single time. V is TRBV19 and J is TRBJ2-3; 10 nucleotides agree with TRBD2. The J segment lost 10 bases and the V segment lost 3 bases, leaving 10 bases of the junction unmatched. The CDR3 runs 15 residues. The germline V gene has CDR1 LNHDA and CDR2 SQIVND (reference sequence). The CDR3: CASSIWTSGSKAQYF. The DNA for the CDR3 is TGTGCCAGTAGTATCTGGACTAGCGGTAGTAAGGCGCAGTATTTT.

The chain links TRBV19 to TRBJ2-7; 7 bases are shared with TRBD1. The CDR3 covers 14 residues. Trimming removed 8 bases from V and 3 bases from J; junction bases left unmatched: 10. In germline, CDR1 is LNHDA, CDR2 SQIVND (reference sequence). CDR3: CASRGGQNLYEQYF. As DNA, the CDR3 is TGTGCCAGTCGAGGGGGACAGAACCTCTACGAGCAGTACTTC.